The clone carrying this T cell receptor (beta chain) has at least ten counts. The antigen is unknown. The lymph nodes were axillary draining lymph nodes from breast cancer patients. The germline CDR1 and CDR2 sequences are SGDLS and YYNGEE. V was shortened by 0 bases and J by 7 bases, with 15 bases between the two germline ends. The CDR3 spans 15 residues. This entry comes from a study of breast tumors, draining lymph nodes, adjacent tissues. TCRdb re-called the multiplex PCR reads through MiXCR, storing one row per CDR3 protein. The repertoire has some 170,000 distinct CDR3 sequences, around a third of them found once; the top ten carry roughly 3.8%. Study findings and constraints: Tumor and nontumor repertoires were significantly more similar in luminal-like than in basal-like breast cancer. The lymph node origin of tumor T cells was framed as consistent with a hypothesis, not demonstrated. Tumors had less TCR diversity than lymph nodes, more than nontumor tissue.

The receptor's source is a female donor with breast cancer. Some clones in this sample may be carry-over from other donors' samples. The sample comprised axillary lymph node tissue. V usage is TRBV9 and J usage is TRBJ2-3; D is uncertain. For the CDR3, the DNA is TGTGCCAGCAGCGTAGACCCCGTTACCCCCTATACGCAGTATTTT. Translation: CASSVDPVTPYTQYF.